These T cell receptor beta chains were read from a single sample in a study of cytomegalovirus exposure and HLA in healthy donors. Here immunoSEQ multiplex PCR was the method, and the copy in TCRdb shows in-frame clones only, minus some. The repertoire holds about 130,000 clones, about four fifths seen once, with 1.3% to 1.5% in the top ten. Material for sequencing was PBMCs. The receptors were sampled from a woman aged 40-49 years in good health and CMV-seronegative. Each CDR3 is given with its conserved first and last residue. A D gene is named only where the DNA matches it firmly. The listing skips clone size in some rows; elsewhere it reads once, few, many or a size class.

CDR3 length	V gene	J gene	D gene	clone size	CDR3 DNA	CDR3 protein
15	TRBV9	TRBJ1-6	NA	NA	TGTGCCAGCAGCGTAGGGAGCTCCTATAATTCACCCCTCCACTTT	CASSVGSSYNSPLHF
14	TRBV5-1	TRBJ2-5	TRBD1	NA	TGCGCCAGCAGCTATTGGACAGGCCAAGAGACCCAGTACTTC	CASSYWTGQETQYF
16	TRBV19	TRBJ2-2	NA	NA	TGTGCCAGTAGTATCCTACAGGGTTTGAACACCGGGGAGCTGTTTTTT	CASSILQGLNTGELFF
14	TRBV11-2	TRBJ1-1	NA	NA	TGTGCCAGCAGCTTCGCGCAGGCCAACACTGAAGCTTTCTTT	CASSFAQANTEAFF
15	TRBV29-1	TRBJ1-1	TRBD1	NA	TGCAGCGTTGAAATGGGACAGGTTTTGGACACTGAAGCTTTCTTT	CSVEMGQVLDTEAFF
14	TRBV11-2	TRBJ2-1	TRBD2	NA	TGTGCCAGCAGCCTAGCGGGGGGAAACAATGAGCAGTTCTTC	CASSLAGGNNEQFF
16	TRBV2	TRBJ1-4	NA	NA	TGTGCCAGCAGTGAAACGACACCCGCAACTAATGAAAAACTGTTTTTT	CASSETTPATNEKLFF
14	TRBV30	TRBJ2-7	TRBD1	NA	TGTGCCTGGAGCCGCGACAGGGGACACCACGAGCAGTACTTC	CAWSRDRGHHEQYF
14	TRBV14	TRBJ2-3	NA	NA	TGTGCCAGCAGCCAGGGAACTAGTCCAGATACGCAGTATTTT	CASSQGTSPDTQYF
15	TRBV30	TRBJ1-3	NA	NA	TGTGCCTGGATCCCAGGTTTTAGCTCTGGAAACACCATATATTTT	CAWIPGFSSGNTIYF
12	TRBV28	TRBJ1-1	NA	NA	TGTGCCAGCAGTTTAAGGGGGGGTAAAGCTTTCTTT	CASSLRGGKAFF
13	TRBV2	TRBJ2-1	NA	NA	TGTGCCAGCAGTGTTAGGACCGGGGGTGAGCAGTTCTTC	CASSVRTGGEQFF
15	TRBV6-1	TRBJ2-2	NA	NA	TGTGCCAGCGGTCCAGGGGATTTAGCGACCGGGGAGCTGTTTTTT	CASGPGDLATGELFF
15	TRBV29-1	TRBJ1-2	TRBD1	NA	TGCAGCGTTGAAGATCCAAGCAGGGGGATCTATGGCTACACCTTC	CSVEDPSRGIYGYTF
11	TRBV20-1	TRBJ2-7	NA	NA	TGCAGTGCTAGAGGAGGGAACGAGCAGTACTTC	CSARGGNEQYF
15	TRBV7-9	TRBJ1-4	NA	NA	TGTGCCAGCAGCCGCCACAGGGCAACTAATGAAAAACTGTTTTTT	CASSRHRATNEKLFF
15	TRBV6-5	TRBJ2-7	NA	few	TGTGCCAGCAGTTACTCTTACTCGCGAAGCTACGAGCAGTACTTC	CASSYSYSRSYEQYF
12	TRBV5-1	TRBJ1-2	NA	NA	TGCGCCAGCAGCTTGGCCGGGGGAGGGTGCACCTTC	CASSLAGGGCTF
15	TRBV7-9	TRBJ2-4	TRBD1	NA	TGTGCCAGCAGACCTTCCGGGACAGAAAAAAACATTCAGTACTTC	CASRPSGTEKNIQYF
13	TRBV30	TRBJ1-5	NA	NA	TGTGCCTGGAGTTTTCGTAGCAATCAGCCCCAGCATTTT	CAWSFRSNQPQHF
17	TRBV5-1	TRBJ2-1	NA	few	NA	CASSYTFGTSAINEQFF
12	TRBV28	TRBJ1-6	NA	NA	TGTGCCAGCAGTTTTAAGGGGTCACCCCTCCACTTT	CASSFKGSPLHF
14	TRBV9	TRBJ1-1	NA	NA	TGTGCCAGCAGCGCCGGGGGTCGGGACACTGAAGCTTTCTTT	CASSAGGRDTEAFF
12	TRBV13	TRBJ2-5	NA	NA	TGTGCCAGCAGCTTGTTCGAGGAGACCCAGTACTTC	CASSLFEETQYF
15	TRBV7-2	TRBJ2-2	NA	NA	TGTGCCAGCAGCTTAGTCACAGGGTCGGCCGGGGAGCTGTTTTTT	CASSLVTGSAGELFF
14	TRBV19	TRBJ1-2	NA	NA	TGTGCCAGTAGTGGGAAGGGGAGGGACTATGGCTACACCTTC	CASSGKGRDYGYTF
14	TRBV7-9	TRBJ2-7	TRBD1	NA	TGTGCCAGCAGCTTTCAACAGGGGTACTACGAGCAGTACTTC	CASSFQQGYYEQYF
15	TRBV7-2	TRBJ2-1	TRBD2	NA	TGTGCCAGCACCCGATCGACTAGCGGGGGGACTAAGCAGTTCTTC	CASTRSTSGGTKQFF
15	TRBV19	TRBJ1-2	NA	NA	TGTGCCAGTAGTCCGACGGGAAGTTCTTACTATGGCTACACCTTC	CASSPTGSSYYGYTF
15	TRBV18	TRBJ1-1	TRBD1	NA	TGTGCCAGCTCACAAGGGACAGCTATTAACACTGAAGCTTTCTTT	CASSQGTAINTEAFF
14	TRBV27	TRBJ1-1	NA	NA	TGTGCCAGCAGTACGGGACTACGGAACACTGAAGCTTTCTTT	CASSTGLRNTEAFF
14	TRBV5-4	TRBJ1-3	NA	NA	TGTGCCAGCAGCTCCCGGGAGGGAGGAAACACCATATATTTT	CASSSREGGNTIYF
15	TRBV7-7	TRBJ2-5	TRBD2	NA	TGTGCTAGCAGCTTATTGGGAGGGGACCAAGAGACCCAGTACTTC	CASSLLGGDQETQYF
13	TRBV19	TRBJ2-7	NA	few	TGTGCCAGTAGTAGGCTAGACAGCTACGAGCAGTACTTC	CASSRLDSYEQYF
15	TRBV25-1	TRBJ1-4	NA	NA	TGTGCCAGCAGTACTTCCGGGGGGATGAGGGGAAAACTGTTTTTT	CASSTSGGMRGKLFF
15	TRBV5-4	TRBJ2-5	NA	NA	TGTGCCAGCAGCCCTGGGGGCCTGTACCAAGAGACCCAGTACTTC	CASSPGGLYQETQYF
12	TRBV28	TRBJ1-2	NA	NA	TGTGCCAGCAGGATCACGGGACACGCGTACACCTTC	CASRITGHAYTF
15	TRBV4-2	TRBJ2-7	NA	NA	TGTGCCAGCAGCCACCGGACGGGGAGCTCCTACGAGCAGTACTTC	CASSHRTGSSYEQYF
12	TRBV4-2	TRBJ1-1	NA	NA	TGTGCCAGCAGCTCCTATGGTTCGGGAGCTTTCTTT	CASSSYGSGAFF
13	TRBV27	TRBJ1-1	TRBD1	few	TGTGCCAGCGGACAGGGCTTCACCTCTGAAGCTTTCTTT	CASGQGFTSEAFF
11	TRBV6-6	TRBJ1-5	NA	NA	TGTGCCAGCAGCAGCGATCAGCCCCAGCATTTT	CASSSDQPQHF
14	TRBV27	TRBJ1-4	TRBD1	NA	TGTGCCAGCAGTTTAGGGGGGACAGATGAAAAACTGTTTTTT	CASSLGGTDEKLFF
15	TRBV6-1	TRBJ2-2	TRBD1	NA	TGTGCCAGCAGCTCGGGACAGTCGACCACCGGGGAGCTGTTTTTT	CASSSGQSTTGELFF
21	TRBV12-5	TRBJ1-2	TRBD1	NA	TGTGCTAGTGGTTTGGTAGTTGCAGGCTTCCGGGACAGGCTATTTCCTTATGGCTACACCTTC	CASGLVVAGFRDRLFPYGYTF
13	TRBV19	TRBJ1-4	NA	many	TGTGCCAGTAGTATAGAGCCCTCTCAGAAACTGTTTTTT	CASSIEPSQKLFF
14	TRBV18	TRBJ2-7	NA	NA	TGTGCCAGCTCACCACCGTCGGGGTTCCACGAGCAGTACTTC	CASSPPSGFHEQYF
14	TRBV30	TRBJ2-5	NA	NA	TGTGCCTGGAGAACCCAGGGAATACCGATGGCCCAGTACTTC	CAWRTQGIPMAQYF
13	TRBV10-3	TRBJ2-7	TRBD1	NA	TGTGCCATCAGTGCAGACAGGGCATACGAGCAGTACTTC	CAISADRAYEQYF
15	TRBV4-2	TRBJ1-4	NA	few	TGTGCCAGCAGCCAAGATCGCCTCGGTAATGAAAAACTGTTTTTT	CASSQDRLGNEKLFF
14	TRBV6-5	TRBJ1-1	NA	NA	TGTGCCAGCAGTCGGACAGTACTTAACACTGAAGCTTTCTTT	CASSRTVLNTEAFF
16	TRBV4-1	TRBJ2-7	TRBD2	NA	TGCGCCAGCAGCCACGACGGACTAGCGGGGGGTTACGAGCAGTACTTC	CASSHDGLAGGYEQYF
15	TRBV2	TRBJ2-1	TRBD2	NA	TGTGCCAGCAGTGATCCTCCCGGGACTAGCCTCGGGCAGTTCTTC	CASSDPPGTSLGQFF
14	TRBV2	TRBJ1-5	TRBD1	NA	TGTGCCAGCAGGGGGACAGGGAGGGATCAGCCCCAGCATTTT	CASRGTGRDQPQHF
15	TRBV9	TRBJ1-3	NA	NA	TGTGCCAGCAGCGTAGAACTGATCTCTGGAAACACCATATATTTT	CASSVELISGNTIYF